This TCR beta chain was captured in a study of OX40 agonist ivuxolimab in advanced cancers. Study-wide context: In this trial design, patients received ivuxolimab intravenously at 0.01 to 10 mg/kg every 2 weeks. Previous treatment with anti-PD-1, anti-PD-L1 or anti-CTLA-4 therapy was allowed; 40% had received some. Partial response was recorded in three patients: one hepatocellular carcinoma and two cutaneous melanoma cases.

V dropped 5 bases and J dropped 0; count of bases not matched to a gene: 7. Germline V gives CDR1 SGHTA, CDR2 FQGNSA. The CDR3 contains 16 residues. Produced via immunoSEQ multiplex PCR; TCRdb's table is partial and in-frame only. The sample shows approximately 43,000 clones, about 87% of them seen only once. V and J are TRBV7-2 and TRBJ1-2, with 9 bases identical to TRBD1. The sample was CD4+ or CD8+ T cells sorted from blood, taken in a trial of the OX40 agonist ivuxolimab. The TCR sequence derives from an adult with an advanced solid tumor such as melanoma, head and neck, liver or kidney cancer. CDR3 amino acids: CASSRTGGATNYGYTF. CDR3 in DNA: TGTGCCAGCAGCCGAACAGGGGGCGCTACTAACTATGGCTACACCTTC.